This T cell receptor beta chain was profiled in a study of OX40 agonist ivuxolimab in advanced cancers. Study overall: As their treatment, patients were administered ivuxolimab, an agonistic anti-OX40 (CD134) antibody. Under the entry rules, prior anti-PD-1, anti-PD-L1 or anti-CTLA-4 therapy was allowed, and roughly 43% had some. Study conclusions and caveats: Some nonresponders additionally presented with little normalized T-cell clonal expansion.

TCRdb's table, derived via immunoSEQ multiplex PCR, lists solely in-frame clones and lacks some. The sample contains tens of thousands of clones, 88% of which appear only once. Samples of blood were obtained at baseline, on cycle 4 day 1, and on cycle 7 day 1. Turning to this clone: Its matching antigen is unknown.

The TCR comes from an adult with an advanced solid tumor such as melanoma, head and neck, liver or kidney cancer. The sample here was CD4+ or CD8+ T cells sorted from blood, taken in a trial of the OX40 agonist ivuxolimab.

The CDR3, as DNA: TGTGCCAGCAGCTTAGACGGGAGTGCTCCGGGCGAGCAGTACTTC. Translating it yields CASSLDGSAPGEQYF. This chain connects TRBV11-2 to TRBJ2-7, with TRBD2 as a possible D gene (6 bases). Looked up from germline, CDR1 is SGHAT and CDR2 is FQNNGV. CDR3 length: 15 residues. The V gene lost 0 bases and the J gene lost 6 bases, with 15 bases spanning the gap.